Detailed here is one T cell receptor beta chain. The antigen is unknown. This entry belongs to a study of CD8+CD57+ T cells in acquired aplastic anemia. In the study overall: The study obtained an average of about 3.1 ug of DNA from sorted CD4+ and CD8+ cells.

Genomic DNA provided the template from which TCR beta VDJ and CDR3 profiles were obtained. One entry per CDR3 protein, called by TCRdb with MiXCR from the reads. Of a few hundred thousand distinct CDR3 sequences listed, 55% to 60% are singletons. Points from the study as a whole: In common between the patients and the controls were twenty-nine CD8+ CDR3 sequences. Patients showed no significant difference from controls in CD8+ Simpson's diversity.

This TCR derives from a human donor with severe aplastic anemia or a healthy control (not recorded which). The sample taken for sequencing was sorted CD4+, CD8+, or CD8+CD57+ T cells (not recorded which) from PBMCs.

For the CDR3, the DNA is TGCAGTGCTATTGATGGGGCTGGGGCCAACGTCCTGACTTTC. It yields the protein CSAIDGAGANVLTF. The chain couples TRBV20-1 to TRBJ2-6; no clear D gene. The CDR3 is 14 amino acids. The ends were cut back, 4 bases at V and 2 bases at J, with 9 bases in the middle. Germline V CDR1 and CDR2: DFQATT, SNEGSKA (reference sequence).